This record concerns one T cell receptor (beta chain) sequence. Its antigen is undetermined. This sample was taken from a study of T cells in Graves' hyperthyroidism and ophthalmopathy. Study-level findings and limits: Peripheral blood also featured most of the thyroid clonotypes expanded above 0.001.

Any patient presenting with uncontrolled infection, other autoimmune disease, pregnancy or lactation was left out. Each diagnosis drew on symptoms, thyroxine, TRAb, thyroid ultrasound and orbital computed tomography findings. What was amplified from RNA transcripts were TCR beta CDR3 regions. HTBI primers were used for first-round RT-PCR of the TCR CDR3. Each CDR3 protein gets one entry after TCRdb re-called the multiplex PCR reads with MiXCR. In the table there are over 500,000 distinct CDR3 sequences, roughly 45% of which are singletons. This CDR3 is 17 amino acids long. The germline V gene encodes CDR1 KGHSH and CDR2 LQKENI. Trimming cost V 3 bases and J 4 bases, with 19 bases left between them.

This receptor was taken from an adult woman with Graves' disease, either hyperthyroidism or ophthalmopathy (not recorded which). The chain links TRBV18 to TRBJ1-3, with a weak D call TRBD1 (6 bases). Sequencing used peripheral blood or thyroid tissue (not recorded which). CDR3 sequence reads: CASSPSSQGIDGNTIYF. The CDR3 DNA reads TGTGCCAGCTCACCTTCCTCACAGGGAATTGACGGAAACACCATATATTTT. The full variable domain, rest sourced from reference TRBV18 and TRBJ1-3, is NAGVMQNPRHLVRRRGQEARLRCSPMKGHSHVYWYRQLPEEGLKFMVYLQKENIIDESGMPKERFSAEFPKEGPSILRIQQVVRGDSAAYFCASSPSSQGIDGNTIYFGEGSWLTVV.